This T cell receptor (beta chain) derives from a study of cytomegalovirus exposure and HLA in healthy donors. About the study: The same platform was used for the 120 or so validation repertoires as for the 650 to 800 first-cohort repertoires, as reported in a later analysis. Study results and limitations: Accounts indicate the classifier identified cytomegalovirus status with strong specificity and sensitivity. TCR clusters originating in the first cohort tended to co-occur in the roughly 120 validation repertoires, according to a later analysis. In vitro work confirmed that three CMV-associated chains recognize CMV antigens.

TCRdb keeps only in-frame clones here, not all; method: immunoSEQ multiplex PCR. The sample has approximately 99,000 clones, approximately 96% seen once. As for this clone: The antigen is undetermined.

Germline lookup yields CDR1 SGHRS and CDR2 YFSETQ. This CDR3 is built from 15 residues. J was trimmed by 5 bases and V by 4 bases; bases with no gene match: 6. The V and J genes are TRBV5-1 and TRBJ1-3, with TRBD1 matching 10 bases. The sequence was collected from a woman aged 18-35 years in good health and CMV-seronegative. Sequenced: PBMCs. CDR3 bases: TGCGCCAGCAGCAACCGGACAGGGGGAAGAAACACCATATATTTT. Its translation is CASSNRTGGRNTIYF.